The 23 T cell receptor beta chains listed next were all sequenced from one sample in a study of T-cell memory formation after mild COVID-19. MiXCR, run by TCRdb on the 5' RACE reads, gives a single entry per CDR3 protein. The sample yields fewer than 400,000 distinct CDR3 sequences, around a sixth seen once. Sequenced material: PBMCs or a T cell subset sorted from them (not recorded which). Receptors were obtained from a man younger than 35 who had mild COVID-19 (a few samples of this study predate the infection). Cell type and time point are not known.

This chain joins TRBV11-2 and TRBJ1-5; D not resolved. The CDR3 spans 14 residues. V was clipped by 5 bases and J by 9 bases, with 17 bases between them. The V gene's germline CDR1 is SGHAT and CDR2 FQNNGV. For the CDR3, the DNA is TGTGCCAGCAGCCGAAATGAGGGCGCCGGGCCCCAGCATTTT. As protein: CASSRNEGAGPQHF.

This clonotype was counted between two and nine times. For the CDR3, the DNA is TGTGCCAGCAGCAAGGGACAGCACACCGGGGAGCTGTTTTTT. It translates to CASSKGQHTGELFF. The rearrangement joins TRBV7-3 to TRBJ2-2, with 7 bases identical to TRBD1. CDR1 is SGHTA, CDR2 FQGTGA, per germline. The CDR3 consists of 14 residues. V shed 5 bases, J shed 3 bases, and the junction held 3 bases outside the gene matches.

This clonotype was seen more than once but under ten times. This chain links TRBV24-1 with TRBJ2-7, with D tentatively TRBD1 (6 bases). CDR1 and CDR2 (germline): KGHDR, SFDVKD. The germline V and J ends were trimmed by 9 bases and 7 bases, with 21 bases remaining between them. The CDR3 extends over 14 amino acids. The CDR3 sequence is CATPAQGISGEQYV. The CDR3 nucleotides are TGTGCCACCCCCGCGCAGGGGATATCTGGGGAGCAGTACGTC.

This clonotype was detected only a few times. The CDR3 protein is CASSIQTLEAFF. For the CDR3, the DNA is TGTGCCAGCAGCATACAGACTCTTGAAGCTTTCTTT. The chain uses TRBV13 and TRBJ1-1; D gene unclear. Germline V gives CDR1 PRHDT, CDR2 FYEKMQ (reference sequence). The CDR3 has 12 amino acids. V lost 5 bases to trimming and J lost 7 bases, with 11 bases between them.

The table lists this clonotype with a few counts. This chain connects TRBV7-3 to TRBJ2-5, with 9 bases identical to TRBD2. CDR1 is SGHTA and CDR2 is FQGTGA in the germline V gene. J gave up 5 bases and V 5 bases, and 9 bases lay outside the gene matches. This CDR3 is built from 15 residues. The CDR3 DNA is TGTGCCAGCAGCCAGAGCGGGGGGATCGGGGAGACCCAGTACTTC. Protein sequence: CASSQSGGIGETQYF.

This chain connects TRBV7-9 to TRBJ2-5; 7 bases match TRBD2. The CDR3 has 15 amino acids. Trimming cost V 5 bases and J 2 bases; bases outside gene matches: 8. Germline loops: CDR1 SEHNR, CDR2 FQNEAQ (reference sequence). CDR3 in amino acids: CASSPYPGGQETQYF. The CDR3 DNA is TGTGCCAGCAGCCCTTATCCGGGGGGACAAGAGACCCAGTACTTC.

A few counts support this clonotype. The CDR3 DNA follows: TGTGCCAGCAGCTTAGTTTCGTCCATGAACACTGAAGCTTTCTTT. The encoded protein is CASSLVSSMNTEAFF. The chain employs TRBV7-2 and TRBJ1-1, with D hard to call. The CDR3 contains 15 residues. The V gene's germline CDR1 is SGHTA and CDR2 FQGNSA. V dropped 1 base and J dropped 0 bases, with 9 bases sitting between them.

This clonotype was seen a handful of times. The chain has TRBV7-6 and TRBJ2-2; 10 bases match TRBD1. There are 15 residues in the CDR3. Germline-derived CDR1 and CDR2 are SGHVS and FNYEAQ. V was clipped by 5 bases and J by 2 bases; unmatched bases: 2. The CDR3 sequence is CASSKTGGNTGELFF. CDR3 bases: TGTGCCAGCAGCAAGACAGGGGGCAACACCGGGGAGCTGTTTTTT.

This rearrangement joins TRBV11-2 to TRBJ2-2; D uncertain. V lost 5 bases and J lost 0, with 16 bases in between. CDR1 is SGHAT and CDR2 is FQNNGV in the germline V gene. There are 17 residues in the CDR3. The CDR3 reads CASSHVMRGSNTGELFF. The CDR3 region has the DNA TGTGCCAGCAGCCACGTCATGCGCGGCTCGAACACCGGGGAGCTGTTTTTT. Together with reference TRBV11-2 and TRBJ2-2, the CDR3 gives the full variable domain: EAGVAQSPRYKIIEKRQSVAFWCNPISGHATLYWYQQILGQGPKLLIQFQNNGVVDDSQLPKDRFSAERLKGVDSTLKIQPAKLEDSAVYLCASSHVMRGSNTGELFFGEGSRLTVL.

The chain links TRBV4-3 to TRBJ2-3, with D maybe TRBD2 (6 bases). V lost 1 base, J lost 3 bases, and 11 bases lay in between. This CDR3 contains 15 residues. The germline CDR1 and CDR2 sequences are LGHNA and YSLEER. The DNA of the CDR3 is TGCGCCAGCAGCCAAGTGGGGGGAAAGACAGATACGCAGTATTTT. Its protein is CASSQVGGKTDTQYF.

The chain recombines TRBV5-6 with TRBJ2-7; perhaps TRBD2 as D (5 bases). Per germline, CDR1 SGHDT and CDR2 YYEEEE. V lost 8 bases, J lost 0 bases, and 27 bases lay in between. This CDR3 has 18 amino acids. The CDR3 coding sequence is TGTGCCAGTGCATCGGGCCTCGAAACGGCCACTAGCTCCTACGAGCAGTACTTC. Translating gives CASASGLETATSSYEQYF.

V and J are TRBV12-3 or TRBV12-4 and TRBJ1-5; 9 bases line up with TRBD1. The CDR3 spans 14 residues. V lost 6 bases and J lost 3; bases outside the gene matches: 3. CDR3 loop: CASRRTGANQPQHF. CDR3 sequence (DNA): TGTGCCAGCAGGCGGACAGGGGCCAATCAGCCCCAGCATTTT.

This clonotype was seen only a few times. The chain has TRBV9 and TRBJ2-3, with D uncertain. Germline V gene data show CDR1 as SGDLS and CDR2 as YYNGEE. This CDR3 spans 14 amino acids. Between the trimmed V and J ends, which lost 4 bases and 2 bases, there was a span of 11 bases. This CDR3 is CASSLDRFTDTQYF. CDR3 sequence (DNA): TGTGCCAGCAGCCTCGATAGGTTCACAGATACGCAGTATTTT. Full variable domain (rest looked up from reference TRBV9 and TRBJ2-3): DSGVTQTPKHLITATGQRVTLRCSPRSGDLSVYWYQQSLDQGLQFLIQYYNGEERAKGNILERFSAQQFPDLHSELNLSSLELGDSALYFCASSLDRFTDTQYFGPGTRLTVL.

The chain joins TRBV4-2 to TRBJ2-1; TRBD2 aligns across 7 bases. Germline V lookup: CDR1 LGHNA, CDR2 YNFKEQ. The V gene end was trimmed by 1 base and the J gene end by 3 bases; junction bases not matched to a gene: 6. The CDR3 has 16 residues. The CDR3 protein is CASSQGSGDGYNEQFF. The CDR3, as DNA: TGTGCCAGCAGCCAAGGGAGCGGGGACGGCTACAATGAGCAGTTCTTC.

The chain has TRBV7-3 and TRBJ2-1; D unclear. Germline V lookup: CDR1 SGHTA, CDR2 FQGTGA. The CDR3 sequence is 15 residues long. The V end lost 6 bases, the J end lost 0 bases, and 12 bases lay between the germline ends. The CDR3 is CASRLTDSSYNEQFF. CDR3 DNA: TGTGCCAGCAGACTAACAGATAGCTCCTACAATGAGCAGTTCTTC.

The chain links TRBV27 to TRBJ1-5; D remains unclear. V lost 3 bases, J lost 1 base, and 7 bases lay in between. The V gene's germline CDR1 is MNHEY and CDR2 SMNVEV (reference sequence). CDR3 length equals 14 residues. The CDR3 nucleotides read TGTGCCAGCAGTTTTTCGGAAAGCAATCAGCCCCAGCATTTT. Amino acids: CASSFSESNQPQHF.

On this clonotype itself: In this CDR3 the conserved last residue, phenylalanine or tryptophan, is missing, so a read error is likely. The chain joins TRBV7-6 to TRBJ2-2; D unclear. Germline CDR1 SGHVS, CDR2 FNYEAQ. The V gene lost 1 base and the J gene lost 3 bases, with 9 bases spanning the gap. The CDR3 has 15 amino acids. The CDR3 protein is CASSLGSSYTGELFS. The CDR3 nucleotides read TGTGCCAGCAGCTTAGGGTCCTCATACACCGGGGAGCTGTTTTCT.

J is TRBJ2-2 and V is TRBV7-6; 8 bases map to TRBD1. The CDR3 spans 15 residues. V lost 4 bases and J lost 4; bases outside the gene matches: 5. The V gene's germline CDR1 is SGHVS and CDR2 FNYEAQ. As DNA, the CDR3 is TGTGCCAGCAGCTCCGGGACAGGAAGCACCGGGGAGCTGTTTTTT. Its protein product is CASSSGTGSTGELFF.

This clonotype has only a few counts. The rearrangement uses TRBV12-3 or TRBV12-4 and TRBJ1-1, with 10 bases aligning to TRBD1. V lost 6 bases, J lost 3 bases, and 7 bases stayed unmatched. The CDR3 is made up of 15 amino acids. DNA of the CDR3: TGTGCCAGCAGCCTGACAGGGGGCGCGGACACTGAAGCTTTCTTT. Translating gives CASSLTGGADTEAFF.

This clonotype has more than one count but fewer than ten. The chain employs TRBV19 and TRBJ1-5, with no clear D. The germline CDR1 and CDR2 sequences are LNHDA and SQIVND (reference sequence). This CDR3 has 13 amino acids. With 3 bases removed from V and 5 bases from J, the gap between germline ends came to 8 bases. The CDR3 spells CASSIASDQPQHF. The CDR3 coding sequence is TGTGCCAGTAGTATTGCTTCGGATCAGCCCCAGCATTTT.

The table lists this clonotype with a few counts. This rearrangement joins TRBV12-3 or TRBV12-4 to TRBJ2-2; maybe TRBD2 (7 bases). The length of the CDR3 is 16 residues. The V gene lost 8 bases and the J gene lost 4 bases, with 20 bases spanning the gap. The CDR3 sequence is CASPQPRGGTTGELFF. CDR3 sequence (DNA): TGTGCCAGCCCTCAACCCCGCGGGGGCACCACCGGGGAGCTGTTTTTT.

This chain links TRBV28 with TRBJ2-5; 11 bases align to TRBD1. Germline CDR1 is MDHEN and CDR2 is SYDVKM. This CDR3 has 16 amino acids. With 6 bases clipped from V and 7 bases from J, the junction kept 13 bases outside the gene matches. The CDR3 region is CASRPRDRGSGWTQYF. As DNA, the CDR3 is TGTGCCAGCAGGCCCCGGGACAGGGGGTCGGGCTGGACCCAGTACTTC.

The CDR3 reads CASSIPGGIGYTF. In nucleotides, the CDR3 is TGTGCCAGCAGCATCCCCGGGGGGATTGGCTACACCTTC. This chain joins TRBV7-2 and TRBJ1-2; the D gene is possibly TRBD1 (5 bases). The CDR3 has 13 residues. Germline V gene sequence: CDR1 SGHTA, CDR2 FQGNSA. Between the trimmed V and J ends, which lost 5 bases and 7 bases, there was a span of 14 bases.